This entry features one T cell receptor (beta chain) sequence. This sample is part of a study of blood T cell repertoires in COVID-19. In germline, CDR1 is GTSNPN, CDR2 SVGIG (reference sequence). V lost 3 bases, J lost 11 bases, and 13 bases lay in between. CDR3 length: 11 amino acids. Some clones are missing from TCRdb's copy, which holds only in-frame ones; the method was immunoSEQ multiplex PCR. The sample lists over 350,000 clones, 80% to 90% occurring once. This clonotype originated in a woman in her thirties with acute or convalescent COVID-19. The V gene is TRBV30, the J gene TRBJ1-1; D is perhaps TRBD1 (6 bases). What was sequenced was peripheral blood. CDR3 in amino acids: CAWRDRLGAFF. The CDR3 DNA follows: TGTGCCTGGAGAGACAGGCTGGGGGCTTTCTTT. Full variable domain (missing parts from reference TRBV30 and TRBJ1-1): SQTIHQWPATLVQPVGSPLSLECTVEGTSNPNLYWYRQAAGRGLQLLFYSVGIGQISSEVPQNLSASRPQDRQFILSSKKLLLSDSGFYLCAWRDRLGAFFGQGTRLTVV.